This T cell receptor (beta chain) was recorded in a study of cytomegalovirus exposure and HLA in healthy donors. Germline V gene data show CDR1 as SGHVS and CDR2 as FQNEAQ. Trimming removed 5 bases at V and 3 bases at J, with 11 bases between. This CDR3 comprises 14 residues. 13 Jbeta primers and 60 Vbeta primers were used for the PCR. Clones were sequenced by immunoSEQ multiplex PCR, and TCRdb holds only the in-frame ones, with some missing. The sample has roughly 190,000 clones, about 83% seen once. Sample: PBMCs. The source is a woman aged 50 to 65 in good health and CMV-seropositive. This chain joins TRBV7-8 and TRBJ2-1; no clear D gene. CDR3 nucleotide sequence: TGTGCCAGCAGCCCGGGTCTCCTCTACAATGAGCAGTTCTTC. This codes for CASSPGLLYNEQFF.